This TCR beta chain emerged from a study of T-cell reconstitution after alpha-beta-depleted transplantation in children. With 4 bases clipped from V and 1 base from J, the junction kept 1 base outside the gene matches. From germline, CDR1 is SQVTM and CDR2 ANQGSEA. The CDR3 is made up of 15 amino acids. TCRbeta library construction was performed incorporating unique molecular identifiers. From the PCR reads, TCRdb called clonotypes with MiXCR, one entry per CDR3 protein. The data contain about 400,000 distinct CDR3 sequences, roughly 21% of them singletons. This rearrangement joins TRBV29-1 to TRBJ2-5, with 15 nucleotides matching TRBD2. The material was PBMCs from the stem cell graft donor, obtained from the stem cell graft. The TCR sequence derives from a human donor who donated a stem cell graft to a child with acute myeloid leukemia. CDR3 loop: CSVGTSGRGQETQYF. The CDR3 DNA reads TGCAGCGTTGGGACTAGCGGGAGGGGCCAAGAGACCCAGTACTTC.